This entry is about one T cell receptor beta chain. Blood samples were obtained at baseline, cycle 4 day 1, and cycle 7 day 1. Assay: immunoSEQ multiplex PCR; the TCRdb copy retains only in-frame clones and omits some. In the table there are roughly 20,000 clones, 84% of which are singletons. The data are from a study of OX40 agonist ivuxolimab in advanced cancers. Study-level background: With a range of roughly 23 to 90, age averaged approximately 54 years, and 65% to 90% were male.

The specimen comprised CD4+ or CD8+ T cells sorted from blood, sampled in a trial of the OX40 agonist ivuxolimab. The TCR comes from an adult with an advanced solid tumor such as melanoma, head and neck, liver or kidney cancer.

Written as DNA, the CDR3 is TGTGCCCTAGGACTAGCGGGAAAAACCGGGGAGCTGTTTTTT. Its translation is CALGLAGKTGELFF. The J gene is TRBJ2-2, the V gene TRBV10-3, with 12 bases lining up with TRBD2. Trimming at V came to 11 bases and at J to 5 bases, leaving 6 bases not matched to a gene. The CDR3 has 14 residues. Germline lookup yields CDR1 ENHRY and CDR2 SYGVKD.